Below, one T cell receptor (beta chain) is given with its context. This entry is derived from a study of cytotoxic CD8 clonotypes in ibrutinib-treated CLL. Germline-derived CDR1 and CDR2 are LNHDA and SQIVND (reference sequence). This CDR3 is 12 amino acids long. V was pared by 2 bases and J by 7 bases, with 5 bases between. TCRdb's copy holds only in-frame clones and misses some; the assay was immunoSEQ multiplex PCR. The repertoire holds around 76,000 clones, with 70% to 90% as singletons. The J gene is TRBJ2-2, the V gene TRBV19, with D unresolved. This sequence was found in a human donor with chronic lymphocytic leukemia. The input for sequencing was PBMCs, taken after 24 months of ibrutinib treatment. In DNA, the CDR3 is TGTGCCAGTAGTATAATGAGCGGGGAGCTGTTTTTT. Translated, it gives CASSIMSGELFF.